This T cell receptor beta chain is from a study of blood T cell repertoires in COVID-19. Overall study context: Both acute and convalescent COVID-19 samples were obtained from the United States, Italy and Spain. T cells, B-cell-depleted T cells, or PBMCs provided the cDNA or gDNA that served as material.

The method was immunoSEQ multiplex PCR; TCRdb's version includes in-frame clones alone and lacks a portion of them. Of approximately 130,000 clones in the sample, just under 85% are singletons; the top ten hold about 13%. Germline lookup yields CDR1 SGHAT and CDR2 FQNNGV. Trimming left V 5 bases short and J 2 bases short, with 15 bases between. The CDR3 totals 15 residues. The sample was peripheral blood. The receptor's source is a human donor in a cohort sampled during active COVID-19. The chain uses TRBV11-2 and TRBJ1-1; D not resolved. The DNA for the CDR3 is TGTGCCAGCAGCCCTAGAGGGTCAAGCAACACTGAAGCTTTCTTT. Translating it yields CASSPRGSSNTEAFF.